Included here is one T cell receptor beta chain sequence, with context. This CDR3 region has 17 residues. From germline, CDR1 is SGHRS and CDR2 YFSETQ. The authors generated TCR beta cDNA through 5'RACE template switching with UMIs. TCRdb reprocessed the 5' RACE reads and stores each CDR3 protein as one record, lacking DNA. The ten most abundant clones cover less than 20% of a sample with under 200,000 distinct CDR3 sequences. These data are taken from a study of T cells expressing NK-cell markers. This TCR came from a woman between 18 and 70 years old in good health. The chain joins TRBV5-1 to TRBJ2-3; TCRdb lists TRBD1, though no DNA is available to test this call. Input material: blood T cells: a sorted CD56 or NKG2C T cell subset, CD4+ or CD8+ T cells, or bulk PBMC T cells (not recorded which). The CDR3 reads CASSLSIAGDLTDTQYF.